Listed below are T cell receptor beta chains from one sample, sequenced in a study of cytomegalovirus exposure and HLA in healthy donors. Clones were read by immunoSEQ multiplex PCR, and TCRdb kept only the in-frame ones, dropping some. The sample yields more than 95,000 clones, around 78% seen once. The sequenced sample was PBMCs. The receptors stem from a man aged 55 to 70 in good health and CMV-seropositive. Each CDR3 is given with its conserved first and last residue. Each record gives: J gene, V gene, D gene, clone size, CDR3 protein, CDR3 DNA. A D gene is named only where the DNA matches it firmly. Expanded clones get a size class; other rows say once, few or many, or leave the size out.

>TRBJ1-1|TRBV6-5|TRBD1|.
CASSISGTGVQAFF
TGTGCCAGCAGTATCTCGGGGACAGGGGTTCAAGCTTTCTTT
>TRBJ2-5|TRBV9|TRBD2|once
CASSVDLAGGKTQYF
TGTGCCAGCAGCGTAGACCTAGCGGGGGGTAAGACCCAGTACTTC
>TRBJ1-4|TRBV4-1|.|.
CASSQLLSEGVEKLFF
TGCGCCAGCAGCCAGCTTCTATCAGAGGGGGTCGAAAAACTGTTTTTT
>TRBJ1-1|TRBV6-5|.|few
CATSGGQTEAFF
TGTGCCACCTCGGGGGGGCAGACTGAAGCTTTCTTT
>TRBJ2-2|TRBV5-1|.|.
CASSFLTGQGPGELFF
TGCGCCAGCAGCTTCCTGACAGGCCAGGGTCCCGGGGAGCTGTTTTTT
>TRBJ1-4|TRBV6-5|TRBD1|.
CASSYSKGAGEKLFF
TGTGCCAGCAGTTACTCGAAGGGGGCGGGTGAAAAACTGTTTTTT
>TRBJ2-1|TRBV29-1|TRBD2|.
CSVEVSRGGAEQFF
TGCAGCGTTGAAGTTTCGCGGGGGGGCGCTGAGCAGTTCTTC
>TRBJ1-1|TRBV29-1|.|.
CSVTRGGDTEAFF
TGCAGCGTCACCCGAGGGGGGGACACTGAAGCTTTCTTT
>TRBJ1-5|TRBV15|.|.
CATSRVGGDQPQHF
TGTGCCACCAGCAGAGTTGGGGGGGATCAGCCCCAGCATTTT
>TRBJ2-6|TRBV5-1|.|.
CASSLSGASSGANVLTF
TGCGCCAGCAGCTTGTCAGGGGCATCCTCTGGGGCCAACGTCCTGACTTTC
>TRBJ2-5|TRBV7-3|TRBD1|.
CASSRTGIQETQYF
TGTGCCAGCAGTCGGACAGGGATTCAAGAGACCCAGTACTTC
>TRBJ2-3|TRBV4-1|TRBD2|.
CASSSLLAGDPITDTQYF
TGCGCCAGCAGTTCCCTACTAGCGGGGGACCCTATAACAGATACGCAGTATTTT